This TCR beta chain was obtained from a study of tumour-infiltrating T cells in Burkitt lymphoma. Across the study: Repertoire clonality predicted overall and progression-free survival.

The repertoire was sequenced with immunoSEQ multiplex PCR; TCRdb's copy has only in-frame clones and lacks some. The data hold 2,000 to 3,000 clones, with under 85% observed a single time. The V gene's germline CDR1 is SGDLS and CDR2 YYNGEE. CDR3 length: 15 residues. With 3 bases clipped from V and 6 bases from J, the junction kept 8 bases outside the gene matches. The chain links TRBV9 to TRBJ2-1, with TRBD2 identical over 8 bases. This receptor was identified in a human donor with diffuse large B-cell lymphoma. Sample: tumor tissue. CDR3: CASSASGYSPNEQFF. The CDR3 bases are TGTGCCAGCAGCGCTAGCGGGTATTCCCCCAATGAGCAGTTCTTC. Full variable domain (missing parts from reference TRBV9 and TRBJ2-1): DSGVTQTPKHLITATGQRVTLRCSPRSGDLSVYWYQQSLDQGLQFLIQYYNGEERAKGNILERFSAQQFPDLHSELNLSSLELGDSALYFCASSASGYSPNEQFFGPGTRLTVL.